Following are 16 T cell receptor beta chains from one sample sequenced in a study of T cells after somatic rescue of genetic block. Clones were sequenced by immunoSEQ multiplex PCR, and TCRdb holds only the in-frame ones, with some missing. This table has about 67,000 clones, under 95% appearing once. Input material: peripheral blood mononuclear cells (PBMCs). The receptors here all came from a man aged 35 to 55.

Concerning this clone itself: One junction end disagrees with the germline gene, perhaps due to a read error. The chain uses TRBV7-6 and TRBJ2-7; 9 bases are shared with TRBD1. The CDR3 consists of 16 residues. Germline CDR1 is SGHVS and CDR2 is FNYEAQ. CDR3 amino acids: CASSLGTGVISDEQYF. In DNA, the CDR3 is TGTGCCAGCAGCTTAGGGACAGGGGTGATCTCCGACGAGCAGTACTTC.

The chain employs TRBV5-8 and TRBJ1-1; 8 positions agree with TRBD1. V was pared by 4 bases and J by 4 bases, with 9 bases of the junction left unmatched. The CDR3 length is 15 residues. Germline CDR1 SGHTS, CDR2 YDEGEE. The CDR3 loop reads CASSGYRGWSTEAFF. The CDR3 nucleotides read TGTGCCAGCAGCGGATACAGGGGGTGGAGCACTGAAGCTTTCTTT.

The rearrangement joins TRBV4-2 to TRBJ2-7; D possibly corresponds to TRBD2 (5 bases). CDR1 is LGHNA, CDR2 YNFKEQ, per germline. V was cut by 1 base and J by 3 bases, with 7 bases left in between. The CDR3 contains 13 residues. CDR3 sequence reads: CASSQARDYEQYF. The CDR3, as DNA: TGTGCCAGCAGCCAAGCTCGGGACTACGAGCAGTACTTC.

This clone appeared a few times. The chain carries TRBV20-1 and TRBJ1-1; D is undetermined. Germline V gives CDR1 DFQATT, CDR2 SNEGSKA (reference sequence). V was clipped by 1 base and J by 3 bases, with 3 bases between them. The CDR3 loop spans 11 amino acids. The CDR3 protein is CSARGDTEAFF. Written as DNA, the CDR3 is TGCAGTGCTAGAGGGGACACTGAAGCTTTCTTT.

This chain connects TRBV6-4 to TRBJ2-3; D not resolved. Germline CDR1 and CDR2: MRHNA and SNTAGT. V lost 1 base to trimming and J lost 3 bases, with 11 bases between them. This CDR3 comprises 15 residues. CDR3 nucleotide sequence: TGTGCCAGCAGTGACTTGGGGAAAGAAACAGATACGCAGTATTTT. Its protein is CASSDLGKETDTQYF.

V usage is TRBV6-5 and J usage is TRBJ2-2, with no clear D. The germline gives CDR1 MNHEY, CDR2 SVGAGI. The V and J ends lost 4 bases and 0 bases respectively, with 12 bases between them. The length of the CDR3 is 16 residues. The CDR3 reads CASSSQSPPNTGELFF. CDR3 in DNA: TGTGCCAGCAGTTCCCAGTCACCTCCGAACACCGGGGAGCTGTTTTTT.

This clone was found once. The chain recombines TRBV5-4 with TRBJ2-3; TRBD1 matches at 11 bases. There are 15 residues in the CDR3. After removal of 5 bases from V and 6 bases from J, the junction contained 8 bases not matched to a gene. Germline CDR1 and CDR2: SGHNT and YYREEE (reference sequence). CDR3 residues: CASRPGQGARDTQYF. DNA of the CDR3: TGTGCCAGCAGACCAGGACAGGGGGCGCGGGATACGCAGTATTTT.

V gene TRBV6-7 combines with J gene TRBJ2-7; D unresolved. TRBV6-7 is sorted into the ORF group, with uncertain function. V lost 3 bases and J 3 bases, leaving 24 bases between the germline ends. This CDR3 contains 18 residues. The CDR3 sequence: CASSYGVGSGIGFYEQYF. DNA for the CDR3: TGTGCCAGCAGTTATGGTGTAGGTTCCGGAATAGGGTTCTACGAGCAGTACTTC.

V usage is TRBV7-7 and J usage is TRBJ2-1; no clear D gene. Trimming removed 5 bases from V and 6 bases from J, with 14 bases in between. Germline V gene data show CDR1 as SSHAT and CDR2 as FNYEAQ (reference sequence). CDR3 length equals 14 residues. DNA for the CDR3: TGTGCCAGCAGCCCGGGTTTGGCGCCCAATGAGCAGTTCTTC. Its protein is CASSPGLAPNEQFF.

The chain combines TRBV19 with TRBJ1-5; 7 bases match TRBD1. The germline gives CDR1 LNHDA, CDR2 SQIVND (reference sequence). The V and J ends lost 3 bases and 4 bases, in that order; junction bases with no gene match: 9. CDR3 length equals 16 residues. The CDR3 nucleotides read TGTGCCAGTAGTATTAGGTCCCGGGACAGAAATCAGCCCCAGCATTTT. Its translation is CASSIRSRDRNQPQHF.

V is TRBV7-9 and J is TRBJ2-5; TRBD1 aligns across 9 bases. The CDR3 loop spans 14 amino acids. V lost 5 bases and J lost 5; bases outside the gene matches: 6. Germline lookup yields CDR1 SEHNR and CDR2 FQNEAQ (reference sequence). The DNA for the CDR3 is TGTGCCAGCAGCCCCGGGACAGGGACGGAGACCCAGTACTTC. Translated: CASSPGTGTETQYF.

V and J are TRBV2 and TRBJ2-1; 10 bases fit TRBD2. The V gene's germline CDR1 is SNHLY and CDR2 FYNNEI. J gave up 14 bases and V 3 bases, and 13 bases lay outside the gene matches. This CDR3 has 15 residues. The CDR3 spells CASSDPAGGPFPEFF. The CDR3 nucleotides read TGTGCCAGCAGTGATCCAGCGGGAGGGCCGTTCCCTGAGTTCTTC. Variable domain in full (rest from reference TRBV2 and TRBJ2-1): EPEVTQTPSHQVTQMGQEVILRCVPISNHLYFYWYRQILGQKVEFLVSFYNNEISEKSEIFDDQFSVERPDGSNFTLKIRSTKLEDSAMYFCASSDPAGGPFPEFFGPGTRLTVL.

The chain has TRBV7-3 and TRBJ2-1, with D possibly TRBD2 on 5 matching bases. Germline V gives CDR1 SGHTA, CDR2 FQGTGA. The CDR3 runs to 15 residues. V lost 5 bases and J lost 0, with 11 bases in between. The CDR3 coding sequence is TGTGCCAGCAGCGTCACTGGGAGCTCCTACAATGAGCAGTTCTTC. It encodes CASSVTGSSYNEQFF.

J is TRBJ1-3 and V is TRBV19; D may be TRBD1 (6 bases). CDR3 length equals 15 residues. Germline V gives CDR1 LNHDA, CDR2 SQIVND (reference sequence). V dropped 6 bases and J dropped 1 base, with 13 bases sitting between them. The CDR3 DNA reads TGTGCCAGTAGCGGACAGACCCTTTCTGGAAACACCATATATTTT. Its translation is CASSGQTLSGNTIYF.

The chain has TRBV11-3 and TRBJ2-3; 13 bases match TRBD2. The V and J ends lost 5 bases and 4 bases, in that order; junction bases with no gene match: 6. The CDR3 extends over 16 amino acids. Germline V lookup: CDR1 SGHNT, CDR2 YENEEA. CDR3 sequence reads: CASSLGLAGASDTQYF. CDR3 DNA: TGTGCCAGCAGCCTAGGACTAGCGGGAGCGTCAGATACGCAGTATTTT.

As DNA, the CDR3 is TGCGCCAGCAGCTTGGGGGCCTCTAGCACAGATACGCAGTATTTT. Translating gives CASSLGASSTDTQYF. The chain is built from TRBV5-1 and TRBJ2-3; D uncertain. Trimming removed 0 bases at V and 0 bases at J, with 8 bases between. The germline CDR1 and CDR2 sequences are SGHRS and YFSETQ. The CDR3 extends over 15 amino acids.